This T cell receptor beta chain was sequenced in a study of blood T cell repertoires in COVID-19. Clones were sequenced by immunoSEQ multiplex PCR, and TCRdb holds only the in-frame ones, with some missing. The data show under 150,000 clones, with 60% to 80% seen just once and 2.5% to 3% held by the top ten. Per germline, CDR1 SGHTA and CDR2 FQGNSA. The V gene lost 5 bases and the J gene lost 8 bases, with 27 bases spanning the gap. This CDR3 is 17 amino acids long. The study recruited people aged roughly 18 to 100 years across approximately 24 US areas. This chain connects TRBV7-2 to TRBJ1-2, with TRBD1 as a possible D gene (6 bases). What was sequenced was PBMCs or T cells enriched from blood (not recorded which). This sequence originates from a woman in her 50s who had recovered from COVID-19. The CDR3 spells CASSNPETGSFSTGYTF. The CDR3 DNA reads TGTGCCAGCAGCAACCCCGAGACAGGCAGTTTTAGTACAGGCTACACCTTC. Filled out from reference TRBV7-2 and TRBJ1-2, the complete variable domain reads GAGVSQSPSNKVTEKGKDVELRCDPISGHTALYWYRQSLGQGLEFLIYFQGNSAPDKSGLPSDRFSAERTGGSVSTLTIQRTQQEDSAVYLCASSNPETGSFSTGYTFGSGTRLTVV.